A selection of T cell receptor beta chains follows, all from one sample in a study of shared T cell receptors in the human thymus. Libraries were prepared by immunoSEQ multiplex PCR; TCRdb keeps only in-frame clonotypes and omits some of them. The data hold 450,000 to 650,000 clones, with approximately 80% observed a single time. The same data also went into a second study, on human thymus T cells.

The sample comprised thymocytes. The receptor set was obtained from a boy in the first two years of life with a congenital heart defect. CDR3s include the opening cysteine and the closing phenylalanine or tryptophan. The order of the fields is CDR3 DNA, CDR3 protein, J gene, D gene, V gene, clone size. A D gene is named only where the DNA matches it firmly. Expanded clones are given a class, and other clones once, few, many or no size at all.

TGTGCCAGCAGCTTAGCGCGGGGTAGACACCTCTACGAGCAGTACTTC,CASSLARGRHLYEQYF,TRBJ2-7,.,TRBV7-2,few
TGCGCCAGCAGCCAAGATCTAGAAGTCCTAGCGGGCTACAATGAGCAGTTCTTC,CASSQDLEVLAGYNEQFF,TRBJ2-1,TRBD2,TRBV4-3,.
TGTGCAAGTCGCTTAGAAAAGCGGGAGGGCTGTGAGCAGTTCTTC,CASRLEKREGCEQFF,TRBJ2-1,.,TRBV12-2,once
TGTGCCAGCAGTTTGGTGACTAGCGGGAGTGACCATGAGCAGTTCTTC,CASSLVTSGSDHEQFF,TRBJ2-1,TRBD2,TRBV27,.
TGTGCCAGCAGGGGAACTAGCGGGGGAACCTACGAGCAGTACTTC,CASRGTSGGTYEQYF,TRBJ2-7,TRBD2,TRBV7-8,.
TGTGCCAGTAGTATAGATGGGGGACTCACCGGGGAGCTGTTTTTT,CASSIDGGLTGELFF,TRBJ2-2,.,TRBV19,.
TGTGCCACCAGCAGAGGACGCACGGGACTAGCCGGAAATGAGCAGTTCTTC,CATSRGRTGLAGNEQFF,TRBJ2-1,TRBD2,TRBV15,.
TGTGCCAGCAGTTACTCGGGCAGGCGAAGCTCCTACGAGCAGTACTTC,CASSYSGRRSSYEQYF,TRBJ2-7,.,TRBV6-5,.
TGTGCCTGGAGTCGAAATAACCGGGAGGGGACTAGCGGGAGTAAGGACACCGGGGAGCTGTTTTTT,CAWSRNNREGTSGSKDTGELFF,TRBJ2-2,TRBD2,TRBV30,.
TGCGCCAGCAGCCACCCCGGGACTAGCGATTACAATGAGCAGTTCTTC,CASSHPGTSDYNEQFF,TRBJ2-1,TRBD2,TRBV4-3,.
TGTGCTAGTGGACCCTCCCTGACTAGCCCTCCCTTTTACGAGCAGTACTTC,CASGPSLTSPPFYEQYF,TRBJ2-7,TRBD2,TRBV12-5,.
TGTGCCAGCAGCCCCGGCGGGGGAGTATCTGAAGCTTTCTTT,CASSPGGGVSEAFF,TRBJ1-1,.,TRBV25-1,.
TGTGCCAGCAGTTATACAAGTCCCAATCAGCCCCAGCATTTT,CASSYTSPNQPQHF,TRBJ1-5,.,TRBV6-5,.
TGTGCCAGCAGTGACAGCAGGACAGAACCCTACACTGAAGCTTTCTTT,CASSDSRTEPYTEAFF,TRBJ1-1,.,TRBV28,.
TGTGCCAGCAGCCTCCGGGACAGGGGAAACTATGGCTACACCTTC,CASSLRDRGNYGYTF,TRBJ1-2,TRBD1,TRBV5-6,.
TGTGCCAGCAGTTACCATAGGCAGGGGGCGAACACTGAAGCTTTCTTT,CASSYHRQGANTEAFF,TRBJ1-1,TRBD1,TRBV6-5,.
TGTGCCAGCACGAAGGGGCGCGGAGGAAACACCATATATTTT,CASTKGRGGNTIYF,TRBJ1-3,.,TRBV6-1,.
TGCGCCAGCAGCCAAGCCCCCGGTAGCGTCAAGGAGTTGTGCTCCGGGGAGCTGTTTTTT,CASSQAPGSVKELCSGELFF,TRBJ2-2,.,TRBV4-1,.
TGCGCCAGCAGTGAGTCGGGCAGGCTCCGCAACACCTACGAGCAGTACTTC,CASSESGRLRNTYEQYF,TRBJ2-7,.,TRBV10-2,.
TGTGCCAGCAGTGAATCTGGCGGCAACTACGAGCAGTACTTC,CASSESGGNYEQYF,TRBJ2-7,.,TRBV25-1,few
TGCGCCAGCAGCCAATTCTTAAACAGGGAAGGCTACACCTTC,CASSQFLNREGYTF,TRBJ1-2,.,TRBV4-1,.
TGTGCCAGCAGTGAGCGTAGGGCGGGCCCAGTAAACGAGCAGTACTTC,CASSERRAGPVNEQYF,TRBJ2-7,.,TRBV2,.
TGTGCCATCAGTGAGAGACAGAACACTGAAGCTTTCTTT,CAISERQNTEAFF,TRBJ1-1,.,TRBV10-3,once
TGTGCCAGCAGCTTGGGGGGGTCGGGACAGGGCTCCTACGAGCAGTACTTC,CASSLGGSGQGSYEQYF,TRBJ2-7,TRBD1,TRBV5-6,.
TGTGCCAGCAGTGAACGACAGGGGGATGGCTACACCTTC,CASSERQGDGYTF,TRBJ1-2,TRBD1,TRBV25-1,.
TGTGCCAGCAGTCCAAGACAGGGAAACACCGGGGAGCTGTTTTTT,CASSPRQGNTGELFF,TRBJ2-2,TRBD1,TRBV27,once
TGTGCCAGCAGTGTGGGAGAGTGGAGAGTGGAGGGGAATGAGCAGTTCTTC,CASSVGEWRVEGNEQFF,TRBJ2-1,.,TRBV25-1,.
TGTGCCAGCAGCGGGGAAGGGGCGGGAGGGCCCAATGAGCAGTTCTTC,CASSGEGAGGPNEQFF,TRBJ2-1,TRBD2,TRBV7-9,.
TGTGCCAGCAGCCAGCGGGCAGGGGACAATCAGCCCCAGCATTTT,CASSQRAGDNQPQHF,TRBJ1-5,.,TRBV16,.
TGCGCCAGCAGCCAAGCGTCACTAGGCAATGAGCAGTTCTTC,CASSQASLGNEQFF,TRBJ2-1,.,TRBV4-1,few
TGCGCCAGCAGCCAATTACTAGTCGATACGCAGTATTTT,CASSQLLVDTQYF,TRBJ2-3,.,TRBV4-1,few
TGTGCCAGCAGCCTCCCCGGGAGGGGAGAGACCCAGTACTTC,CASSLPGRGETQYF,TRBJ2-5,TRBD2,TRBV28,once
TGTGCCTGGAGGCGACTAGCCGAAGAGACCCAGTACTTC,CAWRRLAEETQYF,TRBJ2-5,TRBD2,TRBV30,.
TGCAGCGTTGAATTGACAGGGGGTGACTATGGCTACACCTTC,CSVELTGGDYGYTF,TRBJ1-2,TRBD1,TRBV29-1,.
TGTGCCAGCAGCTTGGGTGCGGTCCCCCCCGCCAGCGATACGCAGTATTTT,CASSLGAVPPASDTQYF,TRBJ2-3,.,TRBV5-6,.
TGCAGCTCCGAGTCGGGACTCTCAACCTACGAGCAGTACTTC,CSSESGLSTYEQYF,TRBJ2-7,.,TRBV29-1,.
TGTGCCAGCGGGATAGCGGACAACTACAATGAGCAGTTCTTC,CASGIADNYNEQFF,TRBJ2-1,.,TRBV28,.
TGTGCCAGCAGCGAAATGGAAACGAGGGGGACACCCTACGAGCAGTACTTC,CASSEMETRGTPYEQYF,TRBJ2-7,.,TRBV6-1,once
TGCGCCAGCAGCCAAGAAGTTCGGGGAGCCACCTATGGCTACACCTTC,CASSQEVRGATYGYTF,TRBJ1-2,.,TRBV4-1,.
TGTGCCAGCAGCTACGGAAGACCCCGCGGAACTATTGGCTACACCTTC,CASSYGRPRGTIGYTF,TRBJ1-2,.,TRBV5-6,.
TGTGCCAGCAGCCCTACCTTAAAACAACTAGCGGCACGAGGGGATGAGCAGTTCTTC,CASSPTLKQLAARGDEQFF,TRBJ2-1,TRBD2,TRBV6-4,.
TGTGCCGGCAGCTTACAGGGTAGCAATCAGCCCCAGCATTTT,CAGSLQGSNQPQHF,TRBJ1-5,.,TRBV5-4,few
TGTGCCAGCTCCGACGGGTATGGCTACACCTTC,CASSDGYGYTF,TRBJ1-2,.,TRBV11-3,once
TGTGCCAGCAGCGTAGACCAGGACAGGGGCACAGATACGCAGTATTTT,CASSVDQDRGTDTQYF,TRBJ2-3,TRBD1,TRBV28,few